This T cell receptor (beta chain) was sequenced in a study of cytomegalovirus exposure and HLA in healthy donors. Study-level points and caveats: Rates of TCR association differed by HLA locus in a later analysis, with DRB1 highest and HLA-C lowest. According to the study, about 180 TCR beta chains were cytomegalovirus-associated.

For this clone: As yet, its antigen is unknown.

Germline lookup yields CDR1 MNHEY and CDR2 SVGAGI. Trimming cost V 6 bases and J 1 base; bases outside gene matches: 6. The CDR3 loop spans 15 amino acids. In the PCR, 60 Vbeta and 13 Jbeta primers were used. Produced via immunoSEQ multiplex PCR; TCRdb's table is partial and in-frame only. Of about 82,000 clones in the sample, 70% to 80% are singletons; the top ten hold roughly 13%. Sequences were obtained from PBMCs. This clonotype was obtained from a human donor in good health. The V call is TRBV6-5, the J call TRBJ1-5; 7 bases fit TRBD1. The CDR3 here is CASSKTGKSNQPQHF. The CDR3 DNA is TGTGCCAGCAGCAAGACAGGGAAGAGCAATCAGCCCCAGCATTTT.